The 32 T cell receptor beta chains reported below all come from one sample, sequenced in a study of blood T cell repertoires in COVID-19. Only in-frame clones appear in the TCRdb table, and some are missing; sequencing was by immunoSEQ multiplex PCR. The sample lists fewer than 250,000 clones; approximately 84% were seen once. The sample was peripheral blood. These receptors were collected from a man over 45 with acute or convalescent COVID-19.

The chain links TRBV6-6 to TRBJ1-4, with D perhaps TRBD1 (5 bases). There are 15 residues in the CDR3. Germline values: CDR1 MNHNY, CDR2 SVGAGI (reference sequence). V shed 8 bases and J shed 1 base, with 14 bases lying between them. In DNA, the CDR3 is TGTGCCAGCCACAAATGGGGCGGAACTAATGAAAAACTGTTTTTT. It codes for CASHKWGGTNEKLFF.

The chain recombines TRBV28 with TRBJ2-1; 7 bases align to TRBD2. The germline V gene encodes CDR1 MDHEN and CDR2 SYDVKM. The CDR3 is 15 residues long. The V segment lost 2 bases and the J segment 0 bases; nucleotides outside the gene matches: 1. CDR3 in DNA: TGTGCCAGCAGTTTAACTAGCGACTCCTACAATGAGCAGTTCTTC. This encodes CASSLTSDSYNEQFF.

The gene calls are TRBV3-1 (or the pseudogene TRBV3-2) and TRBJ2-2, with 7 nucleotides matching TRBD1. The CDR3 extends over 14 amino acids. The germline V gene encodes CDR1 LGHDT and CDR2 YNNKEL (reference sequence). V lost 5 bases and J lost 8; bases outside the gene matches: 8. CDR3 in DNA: TGTGCCAGCAGCACGACAGAGGGGGCTGGGGAGCTGTTTTTT. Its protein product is CASSTTEGAGELFF.

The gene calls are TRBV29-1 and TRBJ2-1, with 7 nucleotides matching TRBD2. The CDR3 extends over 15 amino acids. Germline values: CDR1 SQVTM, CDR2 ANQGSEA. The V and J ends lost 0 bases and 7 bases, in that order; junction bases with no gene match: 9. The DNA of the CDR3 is TGCAGCGTTGAAGATTTGGGAGGGCCGGTTAATGAGCAGTTCTTC. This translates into CSVEDLGGPVNEQFF.

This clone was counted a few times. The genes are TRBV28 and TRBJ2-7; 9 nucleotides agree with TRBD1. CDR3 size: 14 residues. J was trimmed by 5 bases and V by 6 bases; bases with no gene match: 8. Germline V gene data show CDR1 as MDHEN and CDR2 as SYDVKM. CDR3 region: CASSEQTGGHEQYF. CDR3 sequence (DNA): TGTGCCAGCAGCGAACAAACAGGGGGCCACGAGCAGTACTTC.

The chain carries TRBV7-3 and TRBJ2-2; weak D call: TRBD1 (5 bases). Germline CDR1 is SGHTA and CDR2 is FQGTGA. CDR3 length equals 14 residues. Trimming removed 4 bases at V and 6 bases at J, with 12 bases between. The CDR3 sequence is CASSWLPGSGELFF. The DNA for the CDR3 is TGTGCCAGCAGCTGGCTTCCAGGGTCCGGGGAGCTGTTTTTT.

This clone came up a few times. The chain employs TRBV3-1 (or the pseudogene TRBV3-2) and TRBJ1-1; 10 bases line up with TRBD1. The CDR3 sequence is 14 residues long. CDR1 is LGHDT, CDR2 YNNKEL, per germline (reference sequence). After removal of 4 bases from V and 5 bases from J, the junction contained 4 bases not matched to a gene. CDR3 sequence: CASSPRGQGTEAFF. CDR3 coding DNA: TGTGCCAGCAGCCCTCGGGGACAGGGGACTGAAGCTTTCTTT.

The CDR3 sequence: CASSLSAGVNNEQFF. CDR3 coding DNA: TGTGCCAGCAGTTTATCGGCAGGGGTTAACAATGAGCAGTTCTTC. This sequence joins TRBV27 and TRBJ2-1, with D possibly being TRBD1 (6 bases). This CDR3 contains 15 residues. The V end was cut by 0 bases, the J end by 5 bases, with 11 bases between. Germline loops: CDR1 MNHEY, CDR2 SMNVEV (reference sequence).

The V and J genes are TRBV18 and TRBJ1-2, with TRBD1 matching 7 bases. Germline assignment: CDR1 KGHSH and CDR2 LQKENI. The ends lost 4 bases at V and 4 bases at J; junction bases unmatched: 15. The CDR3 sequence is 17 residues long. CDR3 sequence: CASSQNRRQGLSYGYTF. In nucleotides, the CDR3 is TGTGCCAGCTCACAGAACCGTAGACAGGGCCTCTCCTATGGCTACACCTTC.

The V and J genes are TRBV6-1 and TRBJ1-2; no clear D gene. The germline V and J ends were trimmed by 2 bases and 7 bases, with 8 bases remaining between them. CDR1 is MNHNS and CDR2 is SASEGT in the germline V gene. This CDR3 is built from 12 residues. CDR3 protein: CASSEPERGYTF. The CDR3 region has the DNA TGTGCCAGCAGTGAACCGGAGCGTGGCTACACCTTC.

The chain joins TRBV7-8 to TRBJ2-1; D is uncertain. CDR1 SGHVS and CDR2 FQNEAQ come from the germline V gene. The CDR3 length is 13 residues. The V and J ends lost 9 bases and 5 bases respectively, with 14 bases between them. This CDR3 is CASRELLDNEQFF. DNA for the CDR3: TGTGCCAGTAGAGAACTCCTTGACAATGAGCAGTTCTTC.

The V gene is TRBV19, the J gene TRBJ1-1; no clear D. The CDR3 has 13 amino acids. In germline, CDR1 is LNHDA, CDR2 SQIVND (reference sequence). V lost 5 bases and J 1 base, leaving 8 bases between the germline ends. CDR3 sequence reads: CASSGRQNTEAFF. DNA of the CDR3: TGTGCCAGTAGTGGCAGGCAGAACACTGAAGCTTTCTTT.

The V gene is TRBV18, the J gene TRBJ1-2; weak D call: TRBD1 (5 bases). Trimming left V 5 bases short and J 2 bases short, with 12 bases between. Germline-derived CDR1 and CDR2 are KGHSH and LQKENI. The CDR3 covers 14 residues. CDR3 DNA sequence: TGTGCCAGCTCAAGGACAAATACAAACTATGGCTACACCTTC. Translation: CASSRTNTNYGYTF.

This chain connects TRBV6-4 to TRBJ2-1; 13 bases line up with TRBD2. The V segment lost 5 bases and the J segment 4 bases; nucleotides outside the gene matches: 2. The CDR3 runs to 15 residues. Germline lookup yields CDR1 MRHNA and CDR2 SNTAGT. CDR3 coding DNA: TGTGCCAGCAGTTCACTAGCGGGAGGGTACAATGAGCAGTTCTTC. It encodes CASSSLAGGYNEQFF.

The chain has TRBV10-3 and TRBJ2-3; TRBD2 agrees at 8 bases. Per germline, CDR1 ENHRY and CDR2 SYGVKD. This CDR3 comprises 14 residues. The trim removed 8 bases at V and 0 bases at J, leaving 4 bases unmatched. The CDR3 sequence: CAIGASGSTDTQYF. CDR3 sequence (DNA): TGTGCCATCGGGGCTAGCGGGAGCACAGATACGCAGTATTTT.

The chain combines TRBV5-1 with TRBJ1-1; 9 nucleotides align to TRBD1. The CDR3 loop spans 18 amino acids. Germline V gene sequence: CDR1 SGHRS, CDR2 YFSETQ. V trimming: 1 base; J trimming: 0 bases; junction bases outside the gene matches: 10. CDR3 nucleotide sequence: TGCGCCAGCAGCTTGATCCCCGGACAGGGGATTTTGAACACTGAAGCTTTCTTT. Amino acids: CASSLIPGQGILNTEAFF. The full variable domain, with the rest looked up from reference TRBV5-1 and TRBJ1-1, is KAGVTQTPRYLIKTRGQQVTLSCSPISGHRSVSWYQQTPGQGLQFLFEYFSETQRNKGNFPGRFSGRQFSNSRSEMNVSTLELGDSALYLCASSLIPGQGILNTEAFFGQGTRLTVV.

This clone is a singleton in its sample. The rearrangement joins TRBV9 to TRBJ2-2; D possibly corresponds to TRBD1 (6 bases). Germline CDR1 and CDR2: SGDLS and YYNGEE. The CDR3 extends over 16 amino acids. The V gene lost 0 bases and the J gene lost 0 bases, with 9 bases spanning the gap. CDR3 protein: CASSVGGTTNTGELFF. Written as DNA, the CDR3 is TGTGCCAGCAGCGTAGGTGGGACAACGAACACCGGGGAGCTGTTTTTT.

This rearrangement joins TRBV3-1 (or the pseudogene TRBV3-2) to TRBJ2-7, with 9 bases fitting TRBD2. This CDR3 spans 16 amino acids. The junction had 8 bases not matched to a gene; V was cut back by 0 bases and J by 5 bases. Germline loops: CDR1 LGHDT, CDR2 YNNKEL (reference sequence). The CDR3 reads CASSQELLAGLNEQYF. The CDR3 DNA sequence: TGTGCCAGCAGCCAAGAACTTCTAGCGGGGTTGAACGAGCAGTACTTC.

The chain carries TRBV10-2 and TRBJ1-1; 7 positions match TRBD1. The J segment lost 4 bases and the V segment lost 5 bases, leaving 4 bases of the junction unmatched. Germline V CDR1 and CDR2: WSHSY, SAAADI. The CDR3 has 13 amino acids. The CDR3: CASSRQGGTEAFF. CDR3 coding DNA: TGCGCCAGCAGTAGACAGGGCGGCACTGAAGCTTTCTTT.

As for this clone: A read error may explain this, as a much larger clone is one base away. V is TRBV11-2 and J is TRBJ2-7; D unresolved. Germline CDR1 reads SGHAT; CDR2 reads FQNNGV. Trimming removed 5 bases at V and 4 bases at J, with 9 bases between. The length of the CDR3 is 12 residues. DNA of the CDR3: TGTGCCAGCAGCCCAACGGGTTACGAGCAGTACTTC. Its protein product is CASSPTGYEQYF.

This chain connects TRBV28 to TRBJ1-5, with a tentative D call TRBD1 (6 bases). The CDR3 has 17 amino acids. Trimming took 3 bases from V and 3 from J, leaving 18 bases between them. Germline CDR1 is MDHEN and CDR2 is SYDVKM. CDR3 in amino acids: CASSFRREGGLNQPQHF. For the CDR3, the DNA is TGTGCCAGCAGTTTCCGCAGGGAGGGGGGCCTCAATCAGCCCCAGCATTTT.

The CDR3 is CASSQSIGTSGRKNEQFF. The DNA of the CDR3 is TGTGCCAGCAGCCAAAGTATAGGGACTAGCGGGAGGAAGAATGAGCAGTTCTTC. The chain employs TRBV4-2 and TRBJ2-1; 15 bases fit TRBD2. J gave up 7 bases and V 2 bases, and 9 bases lay outside the gene matches. CDR1 LGHNA and CDR2 YNFKEQ come from the germline V gene. This CDR3 is 18 amino acids long.

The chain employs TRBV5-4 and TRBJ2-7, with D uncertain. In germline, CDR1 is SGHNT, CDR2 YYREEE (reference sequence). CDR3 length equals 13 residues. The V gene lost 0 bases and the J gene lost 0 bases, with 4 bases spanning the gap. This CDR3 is CASSLASSYEQYF. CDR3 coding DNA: TGTGCCAGCAGCTTGGCGTCCTCCTACGAGCAGTACTTC.

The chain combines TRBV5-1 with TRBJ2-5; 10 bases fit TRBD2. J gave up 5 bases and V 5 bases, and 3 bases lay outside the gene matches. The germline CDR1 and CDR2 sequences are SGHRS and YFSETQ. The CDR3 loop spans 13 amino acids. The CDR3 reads CASRQTSGETQYF. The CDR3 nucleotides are TGCGCCAGCAGGCAGACTAGCGGGGAGACCCAGTACTTC.

CDR3 residues: CASSYSGGQREAFF. The CDR3 DNA reads as TGTGCCAGCAGTTACTCGGGGGGACAGAGAGAAGCTTTCTTT. The gene calls are TRBV6-5 and TRBJ1-1; the match to TRBD1 covers 7 bases. CDR1 and CDR2 (germline): MNHEY, SVGAGI. The CDR3 is 14 residues long. With V trimmed by 0 bases and J by 8 bases, 6 bases remained unmatched.

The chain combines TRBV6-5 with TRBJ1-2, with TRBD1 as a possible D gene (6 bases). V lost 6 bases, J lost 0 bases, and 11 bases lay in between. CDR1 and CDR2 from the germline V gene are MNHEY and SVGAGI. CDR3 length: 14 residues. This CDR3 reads CASRRTASNYGYTF. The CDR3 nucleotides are TGTGCCAGCAGAAGGACAGCTTCTAACTATGGCTACACCTTC.

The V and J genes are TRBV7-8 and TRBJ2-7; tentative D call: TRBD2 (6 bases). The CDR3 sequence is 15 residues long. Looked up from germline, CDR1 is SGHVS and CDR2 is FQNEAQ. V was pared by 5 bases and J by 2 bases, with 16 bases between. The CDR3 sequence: CASSPRGGKAYEQYF. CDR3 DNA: TGTGCCAGCAGCCCCCGGGGAGGTAAAGCCTACGAGCAGTACTTC.

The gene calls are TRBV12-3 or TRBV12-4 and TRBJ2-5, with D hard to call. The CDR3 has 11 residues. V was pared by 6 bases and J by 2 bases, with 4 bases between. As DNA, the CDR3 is TGTGCCAGCAGCCGTCAAGAGACCCAGTACTTC. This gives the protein CASSRQETQYF.

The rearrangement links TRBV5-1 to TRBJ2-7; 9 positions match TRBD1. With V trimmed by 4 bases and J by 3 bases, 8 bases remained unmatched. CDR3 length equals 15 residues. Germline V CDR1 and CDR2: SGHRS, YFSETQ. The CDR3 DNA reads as TGCGCCAGCAGCGCGTTGACAGGGGGTTTCTACGAGCAGTACTTC. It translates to CASSALTGGFYEQYF. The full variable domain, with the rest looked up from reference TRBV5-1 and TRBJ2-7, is KAGVTQTPRYLIKTRGQQVTLSCSPISGHRSVSWYQQTPGQGLQFLFEYFSETQRNKGNFPGRFSGRQFSNSRSEMNVSTLELGDSALYLCASSALTGGFYEQYFGPGTRLTVT.

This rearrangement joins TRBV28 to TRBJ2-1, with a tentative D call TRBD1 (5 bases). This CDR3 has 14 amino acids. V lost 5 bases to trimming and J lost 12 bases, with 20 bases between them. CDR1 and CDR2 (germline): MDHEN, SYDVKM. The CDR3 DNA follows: TGTGCCAGCAGTCCCCAGTCGAAGGCCGACAGGCAGTTCTTC. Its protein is CASSPQSKADRQFF.

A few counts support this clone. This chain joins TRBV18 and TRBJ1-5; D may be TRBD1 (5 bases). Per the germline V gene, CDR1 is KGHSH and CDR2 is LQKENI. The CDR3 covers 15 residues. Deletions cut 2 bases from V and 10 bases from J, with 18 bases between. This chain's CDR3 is CASSPEVQAAGPQHF. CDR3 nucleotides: TGTGCCAGCTCACCAGAGGTACAGGCCGCTGGTCCCCAGCATTTT.

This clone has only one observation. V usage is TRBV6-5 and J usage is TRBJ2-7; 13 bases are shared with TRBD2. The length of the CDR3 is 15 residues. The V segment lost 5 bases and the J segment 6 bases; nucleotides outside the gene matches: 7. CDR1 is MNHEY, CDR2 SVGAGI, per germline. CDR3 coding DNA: TGTGCCAGCAGTCGGACTAGCGGGGGCAAAGTCGAGCAGTACTTC. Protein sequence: CASSRTSGGKVEQYF.